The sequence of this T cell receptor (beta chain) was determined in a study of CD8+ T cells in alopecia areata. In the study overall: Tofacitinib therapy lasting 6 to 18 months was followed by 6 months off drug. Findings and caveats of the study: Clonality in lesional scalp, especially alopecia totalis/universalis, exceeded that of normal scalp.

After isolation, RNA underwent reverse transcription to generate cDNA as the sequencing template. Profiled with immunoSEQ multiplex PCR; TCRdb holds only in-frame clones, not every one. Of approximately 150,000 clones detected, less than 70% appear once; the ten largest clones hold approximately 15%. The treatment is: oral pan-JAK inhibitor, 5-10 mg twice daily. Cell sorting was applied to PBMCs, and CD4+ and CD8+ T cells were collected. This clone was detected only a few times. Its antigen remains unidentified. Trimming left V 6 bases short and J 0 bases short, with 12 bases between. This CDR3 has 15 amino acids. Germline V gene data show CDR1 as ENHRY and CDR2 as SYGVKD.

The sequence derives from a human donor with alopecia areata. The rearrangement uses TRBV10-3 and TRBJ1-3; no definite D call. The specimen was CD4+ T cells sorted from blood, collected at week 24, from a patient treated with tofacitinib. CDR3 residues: CAIRPDGASGNTIYF. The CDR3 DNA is TGTGCCATCAGACCGGACGGAGCCTCTGGAAACACCATATATTTT.